This T cell receptor beta chain was obtained from a study of blood T cell repertoires in COVID-19. Overall study context: Samples of COVID-19 (acute and convalescent) were obtained from the United States, Italy and Spain.

CDR1 and CDR2 (germline): SGHTA, FQGNSA. The junction had 12 bases not matched to a gene; V was cut back by 4 bases and J by 9 bases. This CDR3 is built from 16 residues. As originally analysed: Amplification of reference gene primers was used by the study to estimate nucleated cell counts. Some clones are missing from TCRdb's copy, which holds only in-frame ones; the method was immunoSEQ multiplex PCR. The DNA gave D and trimming, while V, J and clone size come from that table. The table shows around 200,000 clones, with around four fifths occurring only once. The chain links TRBV7-2 to TRBJ2-1; 10 nucleotides agree with TRBD2. The TCR originated in a woman of 80 years or more with active or convalescent COVID-19. Sequences were obtained from peripheral blood. CDR3 DNA sequence: TGTGCCAGCAGCTCCCGATTACGTAGCGGGGGGATTGAGCAGTTCTTC. Amino acid sequence: CASSSRLRSGGIEQFF.